This T cell receptor beta chain comes out of a study of response to subunit inactivated influenza vaccine (dated by TCRdb to the late 2010s). Study-wide context: Deep quantitative T cell receptor repertoire profiling was used in the study to track responses to a trivalent subunit inactivated influenza vaccine. The investigation overall reported the following: The authors suggested that each seasonal influenza vaccination may recruit only a limited number of new T cells.

Comment on this clonotype: Its antigen specificity is not known. Base qualities were left out, and no much larger clone turns up one base away.

Receptors were amplified or captured by RT-PCR. Sequencing took place on an Illumina HiSeq 2500. TCRdb took the public reads, trimmed them with fastp at Q25, ran MiXCR for clone calling and kept in-frame beta chains. When rows share a CDR3 protein, they turn into one entry using the most common DNA and genes. In this sample the table shows 630,000 or so distinct CDR3 sequences, approximately 15% of which occur a single time. Roughly 12% of the sample is held by the ten biggest clonotypes. The sequence was collected from a man aged 50 or older who received an inactivated influenza vaccine. Donor details come from another sample of the same person, matched by shared clones. Source: PBMCs from blood, taken 11 to 12 days after vaccination.

The CDR3 in this case is CASSLPTRGHEQYF. The bases are TGTGCCAGCAGCTTACCTACAAGGGGCCACGAGCAGTACTTC. The rearrangement joined TRBV5-6 to TRBJ2-7; TRBD1 is perhaps the D gene, given 5 matching bases. CDR1 is given as SGHDT and CDR2 as YYEEEE, both from the germline V gene. V was cut back by 2 bases and J by 5 bases, leaving a gap of 14 bases between them. The CDR3 measures 14 amino acids from cysteine to phenylalanine. Only CDR3 DNA remains: 42 bases, in frame from the first base.